A single sample is the source of the 6 T cell receptor beta chains below, sequenced in a study of T-cell memory formation after mild COVID-19. TCRdb analysed the 5' RACE reads with MiXCR anew, one entry per CDR3 protein. The sample lists some 200,000 distinct CDR3 sequences; approximately 10% were seen once. Sequencing was carried out using PBMCs or a T cell subset sorted from them (not recorded which). These receptors were collected from a man younger than 35 who had mild COVID-19 (a few samples of this study predate the infection). Cell type and time point are not known.

The V and J genes are TRBV20-1 and TRBJ1-1; maybe TRBD1 (5 bases). V shed 1 base and J shed 2 bases, with 11 bases lying between them. The CDR3 is 14 amino acids. The germline V gene has CDR1 DFQATT and CDR2 SNEGSKA (reference sequence). The CDR3 protein is CSARVRDQNTEAFF. CDR3 sequence (DNA): TGCAGTGCTAGAGTACGGGACCAAAACACTGAAGCTTTCTTT.

This clonotype was seen at least ten times. The rearrangement links TRBV7-3 to TRBJ2-3, with D unclear. Germline V lookup: CDR1 SGHTA, CDR2 FQGTGA. CDR3 length equals 17 residues. V was cut by 1 base and J by 0 bases, with 14 bases left in between. DNA of the CDR3: TGTGCCAGCAGCTTAATCTCGGCTATCACTAGCACAGATACGCAGTATTTT. Its translation is CASSLISAITSTDTQYF.

This clonotype was detected many times. This chain links TRBV6-5 with TRBJ1-2; the D gene is possibly TRBD1 (6 bases). This CDR3 is 15 amino acids long. Germline V gene sequence: CDR1 MNHEY, CDR2 SVGAGI. With 4 bases removed from V and 8 bases from J, the gap between germline ends came to 20 bases. CDR3 region: CASSSTGTNSIGYTF. The CDR3 DNA reads TGTGCCAGCAGTTCGACCGGGACAAATTCGATCGGCTACACCTTC.

The V gene is TRBV9, the J gene TRBJ2-1, with D unresolved. Germline V gene sequence: CDR1 SGDLS, CDR2 YYNGEE. This CDR3 contains 14 residues. V lost 0 bases to trimming and J lost 0 bases, with 4 bases between them. The CDR3 DNA reads TGTGCCAGCAGCGTAGAGGACTCCTACAATGAGCAGTTCTTC. It yields the protein CASSVEDSYNEQFF.

The chain is built from TRBV12-3 or TRBV12-4 and TRBJ1-2, with D perhaps matching TRBD1 (5 bases). The CDR3 covers 13 residues. V shed 5 bases and J shed 8 bases, with 15 bases lying between them. The CDR3 nucleotides are TGTGCCAGCAGTCCTCTTGGGTCAGGGGGCTACACCTTC. This sequence encodes CASSPLGSGGYTF.

The table lists this clonotype with a few counts. V is TRBV6-2 or TRBV6-3 and J is TRBJ1-3; D is ambiguous. This CDR3 region has 18 residues. The V gene's germline CDR1 is MNHEY and CDR2 SVGEGT. The V and J ends lost 0 bases and 0 bases respectively, with 15 bases between them. The CDR3 DNA reads TGTGCCAGCAGTTACTCGACGCCGCAGGATTACTCTGGAAACACCATATATTTT. Translated: CASSYSTPQDYSGNTIYF.